The 22 T cell receptor beta chains below all came from one sample that was sequenced in a study of response to subunit inactivated influenza vaccine. MiXCR, run by TCRdb on the RT-PCR reads, gives a single entry per CDR3 protein. The sample consists of fewer than 350,000 distinct CDR3 sequences, 21% of them appearing once. The sequenced sample was PBMCs from blood, obtained approximately 22 months after vaccination. The receptor source for this set is a man aged 50 to 75 who received an inactivated influenza vaccine.

This chain links TRBV19 with TRBJ2-2; 7 bases match TRBD1. The V gene's germline CDR1 is LNHDA and CDR2 SQIVND (reference sequence). V trimming: 1 base; J trimming: 1 base; junction bases outside the gene matches: 3. The CDR3 consists of 16 residues. CDR3: CASSIVWTGNTGELFF. CDR3 DNA: TGTGCCAGTAGTATAGTTTGGACAGGGAACACCGGGGAGCTGTTTTTT.

This clonotype was seen repeatedly, ten times or more. This chain links TRBV7-2 with TRBJ1-4; D is undetermined. The germline gives CDR1 SGHTA, CDR2 FQGNSA. The length of the CDR3 is 14 residues. V was cut by 1 base and J by 8 bases, with 11 bases left in between. The CDR3 reads CASSLGRRPEKLFF. For the CDR3, the DNA is TGTGCCAGCAGCTTAGGCAGGCGCCCCGAAAAACTGTTTTTT.

Regarding this clonotype: The junction differs from germline at one of its ends, possibly a read error. The chain joins TRBV7-2 to TRBJ2-1; D remains ambiguous. Germline values: CDR1 SGHTA, CDR2 FQGNSA. The CDR3 runs to 12 residues. CDR3 coding DNA: TGTGCCAGCGGCTTCTCCTACAATGAGCAGTTCTTC. It is translated as CASGFSYNEQFF.

The chain combines TRBV30 with TRBJ1-2; D uncertain. From germline, CDR1 is GTSNPN and CDR2 SVGIG (reference sequence). V was pared by 2 bases and J by 4 bases, with 8 bases between. The CDR3 has 12 residues. This chain's CDR3 is CAWSRQSYGYTF. For the CDR3, the DNA is TGTGCCTGGAGTCGACAAAGCTATGGCTACACCTTC. Looking up the rest from reference TRBV30 and TRBJ1-2 gives the full variable domain: SQTIHQWPATLVQPVGSPLSLECTVEGTSNPNLYWYRQAAGRGLQLLFYSVGIGQISSEVPQNLSASRPQDRQFILSSKKLLLSDSGFYLCAWSRQSYGYTFGSGTRLTVV.

This clonotype has a count of ten or more. V gene TRBV5-1 combines with J gene TRBJ1-6, with 8 bases identical to TRBD1. Germline CDR1 SGHRS, CDR2 YFSETQ. V lost 4 bases and J lost 8; bases outside the gene matches: 8. CDR3 length equals 15 residues. DNA of the CDR3: TGCGCCAGCAGCCCGACAGGGGCCAAACATTCACCCCTCCACTTT. It specifies CASSPTGAKHSPLHF. The whole variable domain, remainder taken from reference TRBV5-1 and TRBJ1-6, is KAGVTQTPRYLIKTRGQQVTLSCSPISGHRSVSWYQQTPGQGLQFLFEYFSETQRNKGNFPGRFSGRQFSNSRSEMNVSTLELGDSALYLCASSPTGAKHSPLHFGNGTRLTVT.

The V gene is TRBV9, the J gene TRBJ2-1; D could derive from TRBD1 or TRBD2 (5 bases each). CDR1 and CDR2 (germline): SGDLS, YYNGEE. The CDR3 contains 15 residues. The V gene lost 4 bases and the J gene lost 5 bases, with 16 bases spanning the gap. Here the CDR3 DNA reads TGTGCCAGCAGCCCCACCGGGACGCAAAACAATGAGCAGTTCTTC. This encodes CASSPTGTQNNEQFF.

The chain links TRBV7-3 to TRBJ1-1; 7 nucleotides match TRBD1. The ends lost 1 base at V and 4 bases at J; junction bases unmatched: 6. From germline, CDR1 is SGHTA and CDR2 FQGTGA. The CDR3 spans 15 residues. Here the CDR3 DNA reads TGTGCCAGCAGCTTAAAAGGGGGCGGCTCCACTGAAGCTTTCTTT. The encoded protein is CASSLKGGGSTEAFF.

This clonotype showed up many times. The CDR3 here is CASSSSRFGQKANYGYTF. The CDR3 DNA reads as TGTGCCAGCAGCAGTAGCCGTTTTGGACAGAAGGCTAACTATGGCTACACCTTC. The rearrangement links TRBV11-1 to TRBJ1-2; D is possibly TRBD1 (6 bases). Between the trimmed V and J ends, which lost 5 bases and 0 bases, there was a span of 22 bases. The CDR3 loop spans 18 amino acids. Germline values: CDR1 SGHAT, CDR2 FQDESV (reference sequence).

This clonotype has just a few counts. The J gene is TRBJ2-7, the V gene TRBV5-4, with 9 bases lining up with TRBD1. Germline V gene sequence: CDR1 SGHNT, CDR2 YYREEE (reference sequence). The CDR3 contains 15 residues. J gave up 3 bases and V 0 bases, and 4 bases lay outside the gene matches. The chain's CDR3 is CASSLGTGDFYEQYF. The DNA for the CDR3 is TGTGCCAGCAGCTTGGGGACAGGGGATTTCTACGAGCAGTACTTC. Full variable domain (remainder filled in from reference TRBV5-4 and TRBJ2-7): ETGVTQSPTHLIKTRGQQVTLRCSSQSGHNTVSWYQQALGQGPQFIFQYYREEENGRGNFPPRFSGLQFPNYSSELNVNALELDDSALYLCASSLGTGDFYEQYFGPGTRLTVT.

The chain links TRBV7-2 to TRBJ2-5, with 7 bases aligning to TRBD1. The CDR3 has 16 amino acids. CDR1 and CDR2 from the germline V gene are SGHTA and FQGNSA. V lost 4 bases to trimming and J lost 5 bases; unmatched junction nucleotides: 13. The chain's CDR3 is CASSSHRLRGSETQYF. In DNA form, the CDR3 reads TGTGCCAGCAGCTCCCACAGGCTCAGGGGGTCTGAGACCCAGTACTTC.

This clonotype was counted only a few times. V usage is TRBV2 and J usage is TRBJ2-3; weak D call: TRBD1 (5 bases). The CDR3 runs to 14 residues. Trimming removed 3 bases at V and 2 bases at J, with 9 bases between. The V gene's germline CDR1 is SNHLY and CDR2 FYNNEI. The CDR3 loop is CASSDRTNTDTQYF. Written as DNA, the CDR3 is TGTGCCAGCAGTGACAGGACAAACACAGATACGCAGTATTTT.

This chain joins TRBV3-1 and TRBJ1-2; no reliable D call. Trimming cost V 6 bases and J 4 bases, with 9 bases left between them. There are 12 residues in the CDR3. The germline gives CDR1 LGHDT, CDR2 YNNKEL (reference sequence). CDR3 bases: TGTGCCAGCAGTCAGACCCTCTATGGCTACACCTTC. Residues: CASSQTLYGYTF.

There are many counts of this clonotype. The V call is TRBV7-9, the J call TRBJ1-2; D is unclear. Germline CDR1 is SEHNR and CDR2 is FQNEAQ (reference sequence). This CDR3 has 14 amino acids. Trimming stripped 3 bases from V and 2 bases from J, with 10 bases between. DNA of the CDR3: TGTGCCAGCAGCTTCCTTTCTACAAACTATGGCTACACCTTC. It is translated as CASSFLSTNYGYTF.

This clonotype appeared a few times. The chain carries TRBV5-1 and TRBJ2-3; 7 positions agree with TRBD1. The J segment lost 3 bases and the V segment lost 0 bases, leaving 4 bases of the junction unmatched. The germline V gene has CDR1 SGHRS and CDR2 YFSETQ. The CDR3 length is 15 residues. CDR3: CASSLEGGYTDTQYF. As DNA, the CDR3 is TGCGCCAGCAGCTTGGAAGGGGGCTATACAGATACGCAGTATTTT. The whole variable domain, filled in from reference TRBV5-1 and TRBJ2-3, reads KAGVTQTPRYLIKTRGQQVTLSCSPISGHRSVSWYQQTPGQGLQFLFEYFSETQRNKGNFPGRFSGRQFSNSRSEMNVSTLELGDSALYLCASSLEGGYTDTQYFGPGTRLTVL.

This sequence joins TRBV7-2 and TRBJ1-5; 7 nucleotides match TRBD1. The CDR3 covers 14 residues. The J segment lost 5 bases and the V segment lost 4 bases, leaving 5 bases of the junction unmatched. Germline values: CDR1 SGHTA, CDR2 FQGNSA. The CDR3 bases are TGTGCCAGCAGCTCGACAGGGAGTCATCAGCCCCAGCATTTT. Translating it yields CASSSTGSHQPQHF. The full variable domain, in which reference TRBV7-2 and TRBJ1-5 provide the parts outside the CDR3, is GAGVSQSPSNKVTEKGKDVELRCDPISGHTALYWYRQSLGQGLEFLIYFQGNSAPDKSGLPSDRFSAERTGGSVSTLTIQRTQQEDSAVYLCASSSTGSHQPQHFGDGTRLSIL.

The genes are TRBV5-1 and TRBJ1-1; 10 bases line up with TRBD1. This CDR3 region has 15 residues. Germline trimming cut 5 bases from V and 3 bases from J; bases unmatched to any gene: 7. Germline CDR1 reads SGHRS; CDR2 reads YFSETQ. CDR3 loop: CASRTGTGAYTEAFF. CDR3 sequence (DNA): TGCGCCAGCAGAACCGGGACAGGGGCTTACACTGAAGCTTTCTTT.

The chain is built from TRBV7-9 and TRBJ2-5; 13 nucleotides line up with TRBD2. This CDR3 comprises 17 residues. Germline V gene lookup returns CDR1 SEHNR and CDR2 FQNEAQ (reference sequence). With 5 bases clipped from V and 0 bases from J, the junction kept 6 bases outside the gene matches. The chain's CDR3 is CASSATSGGPNQETQYF. Here the CDR3 DNA reads TGTGCCAGCAGCGCGACTAGCGGGGGGCCCAACCAAGAGACCCAGTACTTC.

This clonotype has more than one count but fewer than ten. This rearrangement joins TRBV6-5 to TRBJ2-1, with D perhaps TRBD1 (6 bases). Germline V gene data show CDR1 as MNHEY and CDR2 as SVGAGI. The germline V and J ends were trimmed by 2 bases and 4 bases, with 15 bases remaining between them. The CDR3 consists of 16 residues. The CDR3 DNA is TGTGCCAGCAGTTACGCGCAACAGGGATATTACAATGAGCAGTTCTTC. Residues: CASSYAQQGYYNEQFF.

The gene calls are TRBV2 and TRBJ2-1; possible D gene TRBD1, 6 bases. CDR1 SNHLY and CDR2 FYNNEI come from the germline V gene. The CDR3 is 13 residues long. Trimming took 7 bases from V and 4 from J, leaving 11 bases between them. The CDR3 DNA reads TGTGCCAGCAACATAGACAGGTACAATGAGCAGTTCTTC. It specifies CASNIDRYNEQFF. Looking up the rest from reference TRBV2 and TRBJ2-1 gives the full variable domain: EPEVTQTPSHQVTQMGQEVILRCVPISNHLYFYWYRQILGQKVEFLVSFYNNEISEKSEIFDDQFSVERPDGSNFTLKIRSTKLEDSAMYFCASNIDRYNEQFFGPGTRLTVL.

This clonotype was detected only a few times. The V gene is TRBV7-8, the J gene TRBJ1-1, with 7 bases aligning to TRBD1. Per the germline V gene, CDR1 is SGHVS and CDR2 is FQNEAQ. The CDR3 has 13 residues. V trimming: 7 bases; J trimming: 4 bases; junction bases outside the gene matches: 6. In nucleotides, the CDR3 is TGTGCCAGCAAGAGGGACAGCCCCACTGAAGCTTTCTTT. As protein: CASKRDSPTEAFF.

The gene calls are TRBV6-1 and TRBJ1-2; D is undetermined. Trimming cost V 4 bases and J 4 bases, with 13 bases left between them. CDR3 length: 14 amino acids. From germline, CDR1 is MNHNS and CDR2 SASEGT. The CDR3 protein is CASSGTSRGYGYTF. The CDR3 nucleotides read TGTGCCAGCAGTGGGACTTCTAGAGGCTATGGCTACACCTTC.

This clonotype was seen a few times. The J gene is TRBJ2-1, the V gene TRBV29-1; TRBD1 matches 9 bases. V lost 5 bases to trimming and J lost 5 bases; unmatched junction nucleotides: 4. CDR3 length equals 13 residues. Germline assignment: CDR1 SQVTM and CDR2 ANQGSEA. The CDR3: CSVSGQGNNEQFF. The CDR3 DNA sequence: TGCAGCGTTTCGGGACAGGGAAACAATGAGCAGTTCTTC.